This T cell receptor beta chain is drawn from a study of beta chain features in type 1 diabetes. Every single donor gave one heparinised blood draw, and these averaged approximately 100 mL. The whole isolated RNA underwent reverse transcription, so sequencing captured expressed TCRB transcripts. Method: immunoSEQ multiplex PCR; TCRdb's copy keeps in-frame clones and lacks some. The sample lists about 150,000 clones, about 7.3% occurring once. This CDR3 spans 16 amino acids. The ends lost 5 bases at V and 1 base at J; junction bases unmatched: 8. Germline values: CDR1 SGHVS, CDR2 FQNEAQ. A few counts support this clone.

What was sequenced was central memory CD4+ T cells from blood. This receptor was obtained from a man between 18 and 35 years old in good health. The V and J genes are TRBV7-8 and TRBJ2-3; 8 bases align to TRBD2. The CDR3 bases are TGTGCCAGCAGCCCGGCCGGGACTAGGGGCACAGATACGCAGTATTTT. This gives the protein CASSPAGTRGTDTQYF.